What follows is one TCR beta chain and its context. Its antigen remains unidentified. Unique molecular identifiers were used in preparing the TCRbeta library. TCRdb reprocessed the PCR reads via MiXCR and lists one record per CDR3 protein. The table has more than 200,000 distinct CDR3 sequences, about 8.2% seen once. The sample originates from a study of T-cell reconstitution after alpha-beta-depleted transplantation in children. Study-level points and caveats: From newly produced T cells came most of the T-cell counts and diversity one year after transplant. Expanded graft clones numbering several hundred reportedly gave rise to alpha-beta T cells about two months after transplant. Recipient T cells and thymic progenitors that survived were the source of the high TCRbeta diversity seen at day 60 in some patients.

The sequencing used PBMCs, mostly from graft donor cells, collected 360 days after TCRalphabeta/CD19-depleted stem cell transplant. The TCR originated in a male patient between 2 and 10 years old who had a stem cell transplant for acute myeloid leukemia, so the T cells may come from the graft donor.

The CDR3 region has the DNA TGTGCCAGCAGCCAATCCCCGTGGCTAGCCGCCGGCGAGCAGTACTTC. It specifies CASSQSPWLAAGEQYF. The V gene is TRBV7-9, the J gene TRBJ2-7, with a tentative D call TRBD2 (5 bases). The germline V gene has CDR1 SEHNR and CDR2 FQNEAQ (reference sequence). The V and J ends lost 5 bases and 6 bases respectively, with 23 bases between them. The CDR3 runs 16 residues.